This entry features one TCR beta chain sequence. Its antigen is still unknown. Each of the donors was a healthy bone marrow donor. This sample is part of a study of cytomegalovirus exposure and HLA in healthy donors. Broader study findings: Donors were assumed by presence/absence analyses to have roughly uniform sequencing depth. Later analysis reportedly placed an Asian-associated ancestry cluster below the roughly 700-donor mean in N-insertions.

Primers included in the PCR were 60 Vbeta and 13 Jbeta primers. The assay was immunoSEQ multiplex PCR, and TCRdb's table has in-frame clones only and misses some. The sample yields about 300,000 clones, roughly 85% seen once. Losses at the gene ends were 4 bases for V and 9 bases for J; bases not matched to a gene: 8. Germline assignment: CDR1 SGHVS and CDR2 FNYEAQ. The CDR3 runs 14 residues. This TCR was recovered from a man aged 40-50 years in good health and CMV-seropositive. V and J are TRBV7-6 and TRBJ2-1; TRBD2 agrees at 8 bases. The sequencing sample was made of PBMCs. CDR3 protein: CASSSGLVSGEQFF. The CDR3 DNA sequence: TGTGCCAGCAGCTCGGGACTAGTATCGGGTGAGCAGTTCTTC.